This T cell receptor (beta chain) was documented in a study of cytomegalovirus exposure and HLA in healthy donors. Vbeta (60) and Jbeta (13) primers were used in the PCR. This table comes from immunoSEQ multiplex PCR, and its TCRdb copy is limited to in-frame clones, with some not included. The table has about 91,000 clones, approximately 86% seen once; the top ten hold 8.5% to 10%. The material sequenced was PBMCs. The source of this sequence is a man aged 30 to 45 in good health and CMV-seropositive.

The DNA for the CDR3 is TGTGCCAGCAGCTTAAACTCCGGGACTAGCCCGTATTTT. Translation: CASSLNSGTSPYF. The rearrangement uses TRBV7-9 and TRBJ2-3; TRBD2 aligns across 9 bases. Per germline, CDR1 SEHNR and CDR2 FQNEAQ (reference sequence). Germline trimming cut 2 bases from V and 14 bases from J; bases unmatched to any gene: 8. The CDR3 consists of 13 residues.